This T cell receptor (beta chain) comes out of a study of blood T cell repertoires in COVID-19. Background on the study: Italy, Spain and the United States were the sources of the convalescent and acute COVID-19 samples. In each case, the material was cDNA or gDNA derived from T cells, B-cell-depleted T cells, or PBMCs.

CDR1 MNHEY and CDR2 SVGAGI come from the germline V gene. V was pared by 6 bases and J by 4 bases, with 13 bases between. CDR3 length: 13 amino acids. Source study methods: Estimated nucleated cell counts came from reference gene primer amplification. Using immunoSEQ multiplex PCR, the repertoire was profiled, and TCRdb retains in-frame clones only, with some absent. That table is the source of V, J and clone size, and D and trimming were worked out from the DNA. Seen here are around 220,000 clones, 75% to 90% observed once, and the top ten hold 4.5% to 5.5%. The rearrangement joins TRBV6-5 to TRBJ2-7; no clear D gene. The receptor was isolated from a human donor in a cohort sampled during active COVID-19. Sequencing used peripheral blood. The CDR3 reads CASSPLGRYEQYF. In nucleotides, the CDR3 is TGTGCCAGCAGCCCCCTAGGCCGTTACGAGCAGTACTTC.